This T cell receptor beta chain was identified in a study of T cells in narcolepsy. The overall study: Patients with NT1 or NT2 and healthy control donors were enrolled. Overall study findings and caveats: Some memory CD4+ repertoires had no autoreactive clone sequences. Blood of same and different patients, but not healthy controls, reportedly held recurring autoreactive clonotypes. HCRT-specific and TRIB2-specific autoreactive clonotypes appeared among same-patient CSF and blood CD4+ clonotypes.

Clones were sequenced by immunoSEQ multiplex PCR, and TCRdb holds only the in-frame ones, with some missing. The profile shows around 27,000 clones, about four fifths of them singletons. This clone came up a few times. Its antigen is undetermined. This receptor was identified in a human donor with narcolepsy. The sequenced sample consisted of CD45RA- memory CD4+ T cells from PBMCs.

The CDR3 reads CASSLLQGTYEQYF. The CDR3 nucleotides read TGTGCCAGCAGCTTGTTACAGGGGACCTACGAGCAGTACTTC. J is TRBJ2-7 and V is TRBV5-6; 7 bases line up with TRBD1. The J segment lost 2 bases and the V segment lost 1 base, leaving 3 bases of the junction unmatched. Germline loops: CDR1 SGHDT, CDR2 YYEEEE. The CDR3 spans 14 residues.